This paragraph covers one TCR beta chain sequence. What it binds is not known. The sample comes from a study of response to subunit inactivated influenza vaccine. Whole-study findings and limits: New T cells are recruited in small numbers by each seasonal influenza vaccination, according to the authors' suggestion.

The CDR3 loop spans 15 amino acids. After removal of 5 bases from V and 4 bases from J, the junction contained 7 bases not matched to a gene. The germline gives CDR1 SGHTA, CDR2 FQGNSA. TCRdb reanalysed the RT-PCR reads using MiXCR and keeps one entry per CDR3 protein. This table has roughly 700,000 distinct CDR3 sequences, approximately 15% appearing once. The starting material was PBMCs from blood, obtained about 14 days before vaccination. This rearrangement joins TRBV7-2 to TRBJ1-4; TRBD1 matches 7 bases. This receptor was obtained from a man aged 45-65 years who received an inactivated influenza vaccine. The CDR3 sequence: CASSARQGNNEKLFF. For the CDR3, the DNA is TGTGCCAGCAGCGCGAGACAGGGCAATAATGAAAAACTGTTTTTT.